This entry lists 16 T cell receptor beta chains sequenced from one sample in a study of blood T cell repertoires in COVID-19. TCRdb's copy holds only in-frame clones and misses some; the assay was immunoSEQ multiplex PCR. The sample shows about 150,000 clones, 70% to 90% of them seen only once. Sequencing was carried out using peripheral blood. The receptors here all came from a woman aged 60-75 years with COVID-19, enrolled during active disease.

This clone was seen a few times. V gene TRBV27 combines with J gene TRBJ1-2; 8 bases match TRBD1. Per the germline V gene, CDR1 is MNHEY and CDR2 is SMNVEV (reference sequence). The CDR3 is 15 amino acids. Trimming at V came to 5 bases and at J to 4 bases, leaving 9 bases not matched to a gene. The CDR3 region has the DNA TGTGCCAGCAGTAAAAAGACAGGGGCCGCCTATGGCTACACCTTC. As protein: CASSKKTGAAYGYTF.

This rearrangement joins TRBV6-5 to TRBJ2-2; D call uncertain. The CDR3 is made up of 15 amino acids. The germline V gene has CDR1 MNHEY and CDR2 SVGAGI. V was cut by 1 base and J by 1 base, with 7 bases left in between. CDR3 sequence (DNA): TGTGCCAGCAGTTACTACGGCGGGAACACCGGGGAGCTGTTTTTT. Translating gives CASSYYGGNTGELFF.

The chain links TRBV18 to TRBJ1-1; 7 nucleotides match TRBD1. The CDR3 covers 15 residues. J lost 1 base, V lost 4 bases, and 6 bases had no gene match. Per the germline V gene, CDR1 is KGHSH and CDR2 is LQKENI. In nucleotides, the CDR3 is TGTGCCAGCTCACTATACGGACAGGAGAACACTGAAGCTTTCTTT. Amino acid sequence: CASSLYGQENTEAFF.

A word on this clone: Other DNA sequences in this sample translate to the same CDR3. The V call is TRBV7-9, the J call TRBJ1-5; D perhaps matches TRBD1 (5 bases). The length of the CDR3 is 14 residues. V was trimmed by 5 bases and J by 7 bases, leaving 15 bases between them. CDR1 and CDR2 (germline): SEHNR, FQNEAQ (reference sequence). CDR3 in amino acids: CASSLGGAGQPQHF. The CDR3 region has the DNA TGTGCCAGCAGCCTGGGGGGTGCGGGGCAGCCCCAGCATTTT.

The chain uses TRBV2 and TRBJ2-5, with 9 bases matching TRBD1. J gave up 9 bases and V 1 base, and 6 bases lay outside the gene matches. The CDR3 extends over 14 amino acids. Germline V gene data show CDR1 as SNHLY and CDR2 as FYNNEI. CDR3 nucleotide sequence: TGTGCCAGCAGTGAAGGGGACAGGGAGGGGGCCCAGTACTTC. This translates into CASSEGDREGAQYF.

The rearrangement uses TRBV9 and TRBJ2-1; TRBD2 matches 8 bases. V shed 3 bases and J 10 bases; nucleotides not matched to a gene: 12. CDR1 and CDR2 (germline): SGDLS, YYNGEE. This CDR3 region has 15 residues. Here the CDR3 DNA reads TGTGCCAGCAGCGACACCGGGACTAGAGGAAGGGAGCAGTTCTTC. Its protein is CASSDTGTRGREQFF.

The rearrangement joins TRBV19 to TRBJ1-2; 8 positions agree with TRBD1. The germline CDR1 and CDR2 sequences are LNHDA and SQIVND (reference sequence). The CDR3 loop spans 15 amino acids. With 5 bases clipped from V and 4 bases from J, the junction kept 9 bases outside the gene matches. The CDR3 nucleotides are TGTGCCAGTAGTCCGGAGGGACAGGTCTTCTATGGCTACACCTTC. Protein: CASSPEGQVFYGYTF.

The CDR3 nucleotides are TGTGCCAGCAGCCAGTTAGCGGTGAGCTCCTACAATGAGCAGTTCTTC. This gives the protein CASSQLAVSSYNEQFF. The rearrangement links TRBV3-1 (or the pseudogene TRBV3-2) to TRBJ2-1, with D possibly TRBD2 on 6 matching bases. Germline values: CDR1 LGHDT, CDR2 YNNKEL (reference sequence). The V and J ends lost 3 bases and 0 bases respectively, with 12 bases between them. The CDR3 has 16 amino acids.

The chain links TRBV15 to TRBJ1-1, with 7 nucleotides matching TRBD1. The CDR3 runs 12 residues. Germline V gene data show CDR1 as LNHNV and CDR2 as YYDKDF (reference sequence). Trimming removed 8 bases from V and 10 bases from J; junction bases left unmatched: 10. As DNA, the CDR3 is TGTGCCACCTCTACAGGGGCGAGTGGAGCTTTCTTT. This translates into CATSTGASGAFF.

V is TRBV7-9 and J is TRBJ1-1; 7 bases line up with TRBD1. Unmatched junction bases numbered 7, after V lost 4 bases and J lost 2 bases. Germline lookup yields CDR1 SEHNR and CDR2 FQNEAQ (reference sequence). CDR3 length: 15 amino acids. CDR3 DNA: TGTGCCAGCAGCTCAAAGGACAGGCGTAACACTGAAGCTTTCTTT. Its translation: CASSSKDRRNTEAFF.

V usage is TRBV2 and J usage is TRBJ2-1, with 10 bases aligning to TRBD2. Germline assignment: CDR1 SNHLY and CDR2 FYNNEI. V was clipped by 3 bases and J by 0 bases; unmatched bases: 17. This CDR3 has 21 amino acids. The CDR3 protein is CASSDRILGLAALSSYNEQFF. DNA for the CDR3: TGTGCCAGCAGTGATAGGATTTTAGGACTAGCGGCACTTAGCTCCTACAATGAGCAGTTCTTC.

This clone has ten or more counts. The V and J genes are TRBV18 and TRBJ2-2; perhaps TRBD1 as D (5 bases). In germline, CDR1 is KGHSH, CDR2 LQKENI. The CDR3 covers 13 residues. Trimming pared 6 bases from V and 5 bases from J, leaving 10 bases between. As DNA, the CDR3 is TGTGCCAGCTCGACAGTCCCAACCGGGGAGCTGTTTTTT. As protein: CASSTVPTGELFF.

The chain recombines TRBV2 with TRBJ2-1; 7 nucleotides line up with TRBD2. The J segment lost 4 bases and the V segment lost 2 bases, leaving 8 bases of the junction unmatched. Germline V gene sequence: CDR1 SNHLY, CDR2 FYNNEI. CDR3 length: 16 amino acids. CDR3 in amino acids: CASSETLAVGYNEQFF. The CDR3 DNA follows: TGTGCCAGCAGTGAAACTCTAGCGGTCGGTTACAATGAGCAGTTCTTC.

This clone was detected a few times. DNA of the CDR3: TGCGCCAGCAGCCCTAACTCTGGAAACACCATATATTTT. Its translation is CASSPNSGNTIYF. V and J are TRBV10-1 and TRBJ1-3; D gene uncertain. Germline CDR1 reads WNHNN; CDR2 reads SYGVQD (reference sequence). This CDR3 contains 13 residues. V was trimmed by 6 bases and J by 0 bases, leaving 6 bases between them.

The gene calls are TRBV7-9 and TRBJ1-2; 7 bases agree with TRBD1. Germline-derived CDR1 and CDR2 are SEHNR and FQNEAQ (reference sequence). The CDR3 is 15 amino acids. J gave up 10 bases and V 4 bases, and 15 bases lay outside the gene matches. In nucleotides, the CDR3 is TGTGCCAGCAGCTCCTCCGACAGGGCCATATCCCTCTACACCTTC. Translated, it gives CASSSSDRAISLYTF.

The chain employs TRBV7-9 and TRBJ1-3, with a tentative D call TRBD1 (6 bases). Trimming left V 5 bases short and J 3 bases short, with 17 bases between. This CDR3 region has 16 residues. The germline CDR1 and CDR2 sequences are SEHNR and FQNEAQ (reference sequence). The CDR3 nucleotides are TGTGCCAGCAGCCTAGGCGTACAGGGAAGTGGAAACACCATATATTTT. This translates into CASSLGVQGSGNTIYF.